This T cell receptor (beta chain) was observed in a study of cytomegalovirus exposure and HLA in healthy donors. Study results and limitations: There were several of the most significant clusters that appeared linked to common viral pathogens in a later analysis.

This clone was seen a few times. The antigen is unknown. 60 Vbeta and 13 Jbeta primers were used in PCR. The method was immunoSEQ multiplex PCR; TCRdb's version includes in-frame clones alone and lacks a portion of them. The data contain about 160,000 clones, around 80% of them singletons. This TCR came from a man aged 18-30 years in good health and CMV-seronegative. The sequenced material came from PBMCs.

CDR3 amino acids: CAISEGASGNTIYF. The CDR3 DNA sequence: TGTGCCATCAGTGAGGGGGCGTCTGGAAACACCATATATTTT. This rearrangement joins TRBV10-3 to TRBJ1-3; the D gene is possibly TRBD1 (5 bases). V lost 2 bases and J lost 1, with 6 bases in between. CDR1 and CDR2 from the germline V gene are ENHRY and SYGVKD. CDR3 length equals 14 residues.